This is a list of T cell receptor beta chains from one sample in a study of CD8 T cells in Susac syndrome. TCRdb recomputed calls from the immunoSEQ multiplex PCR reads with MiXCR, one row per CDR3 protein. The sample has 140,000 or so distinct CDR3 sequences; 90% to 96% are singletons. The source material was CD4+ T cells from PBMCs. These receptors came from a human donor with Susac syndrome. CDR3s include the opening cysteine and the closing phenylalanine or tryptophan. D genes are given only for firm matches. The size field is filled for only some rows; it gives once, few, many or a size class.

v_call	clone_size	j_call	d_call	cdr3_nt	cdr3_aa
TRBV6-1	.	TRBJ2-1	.	TGTGCCAGCAGTGGCCTGAGCAATGAGCAGTTCTTC	CASSGLSNEQFF
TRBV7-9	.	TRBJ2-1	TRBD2	TGTGCCAGCAGCCCGCGGACTAGCGGGACGGACAATGAGCAGTTCTTC	CASSPRTSGTDNEQFF
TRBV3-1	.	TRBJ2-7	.	TGTGCCAGCAGCCGAACAGAGTACGAGCAGTACTTC	CASSRTEYEQYF
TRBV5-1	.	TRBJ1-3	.	TGCGCCAGCAGCTTCGGGACACCTGGAAACACCATATATTTT	CASSFGTPGNTIYF
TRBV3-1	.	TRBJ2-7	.	TGTGCCAGCAGCCTTTACAACGAGCAGTACTTC	CASSLYNEQYF
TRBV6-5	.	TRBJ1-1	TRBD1	TGTGCCAGCATCCCGACAGGGAGGAACACTGAAGCTTTCTTT	CASIPTGRNTEAFF
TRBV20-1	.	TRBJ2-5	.	TGCAGTGCTAGTTCCCCTGAGACCCAGTACTTC	CSASSPETQYF
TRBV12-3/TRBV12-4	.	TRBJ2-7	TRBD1	TGTGCCAGCAGCCGGAGACAGGGGACCTACGAGCAGTACTTC	CASSRRQGTYEQYF
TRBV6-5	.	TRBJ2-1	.	TGTGCCAGCAGTTCCCCGGCTTACAATGAGCAGTTCTTC	CASSSPAYNEQFF
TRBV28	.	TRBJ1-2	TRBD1	TGTGCCAGCAGTTCTCACTCGACAGGGGGCCGGGGCTACACCTTC	CASSSHSTGGRGYTF
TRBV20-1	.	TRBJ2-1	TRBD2	TGCAGTGCTAGAGATGGCGGGAGGATCAGTGAGCAGTTCTTC	CSARDGGRISEQFF
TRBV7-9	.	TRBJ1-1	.	TGTGCCAGCAGCCACCACGGGACGGAGAACACTGAAGCTTTCTTT	CASSHHGTENTEAFF
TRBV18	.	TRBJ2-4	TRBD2	TGTGCCAGCTCACCACCGACTAGCGGGAATAAAAACATTCAGTACTTC	CASSPPTSGNKNIQYF
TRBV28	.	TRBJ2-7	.	TGTGCCAGCGCCACTACGGCGGGACCCTACGAGCAGTACTTC	CASATTAGPYEQYF
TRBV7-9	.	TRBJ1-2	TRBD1	TGTGCCAGCAGCGTCGGGCCAACAGGGGCTGGCTACACCTTC	CASSVGPTGAGYTF
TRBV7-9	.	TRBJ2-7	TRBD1	TGTGCCAGCAGACGGGACAGGGACGACTACGAGCAGTACTTC	CASRRDRDDYEQYF
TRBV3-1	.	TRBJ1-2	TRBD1	TGTGCCAGCAGCCGCTTAGGACAGGGCAACTATGGCTACACCTTC	CASSRLGQGNYGYTF
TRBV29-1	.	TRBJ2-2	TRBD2	TGCAGCGCCCGTAGCGGGAGCCACGGGGAGCTGTTTTTT	CSARSGSHGELFF
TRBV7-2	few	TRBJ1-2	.	TGTGCCAGCAGCCTTGATTCTTATGGCTACACCTTC	CASSLDSYGYTF
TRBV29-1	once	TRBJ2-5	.	TGCAGCGTTGAAGAGGCGGCGGCGAGGGCCCAGTACTTC	CSVEEAAARAQYF
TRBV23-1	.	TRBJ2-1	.	TGCGCCAGCTACGGGGCGGGCCGTGAGCAGTTCTTC	CASYGAGREQFF
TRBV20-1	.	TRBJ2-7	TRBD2	TGCAGTGCTAGTCGCCGGGGGGGCTCCTACGAGCAGTACTTC	CSASRRGGSYEQYF
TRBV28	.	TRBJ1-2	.	TGTGCCAGCAGTTTTGGGATTAACTATGGCTACACCTTC	CASSFGINYGYTF
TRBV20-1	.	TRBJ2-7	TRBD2	TGCAGTGCTAGAGACCCCTTACTAGCGGGCCGCTACGAGCAGTACTTC	CSARDPLLAGRYEQYF
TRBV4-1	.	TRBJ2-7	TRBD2	TGCGCCAGCAGCCAAGTTCCAGCGGGGGCCTACGAGCAGTACTTC	CASSQVPAGAYEQYF
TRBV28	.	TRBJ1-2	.	TGTGCCAGCAGTCCCTATCTAGGACAGTCGCAAACGCTCTACACCTTC	CASSPYLGQSQTLYTF
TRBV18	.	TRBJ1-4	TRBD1	TGTGCCAGCTCCCCCGGACAGGGTCAACTGTTTTTT	CASSPGQGQLFF
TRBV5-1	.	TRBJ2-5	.	TGCGCCAGCAGCCTCCGGGACCCTCGGGAAGAGACCCAGTACTTC	CASSLRDPREETQYF
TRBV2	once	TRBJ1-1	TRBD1	TGTGCCAGCACCAGGGGACAGGGGGTTGATGAAGCTTTCTTT	CASTRGQGVDEAFF
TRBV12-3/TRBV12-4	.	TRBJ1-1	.	TGTGCCAGCAGTTTTGAAGCGAACACTGAAGCTTTCTTT	CASSFEANTEAFF
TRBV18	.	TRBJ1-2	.	TGTGCCAGCTCACCTGTACAGGGATCGAGCTATGGCTACACCTTC	CASSPVQGSSYGYTF
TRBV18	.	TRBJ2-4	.	TGTGCCAGCTCACCACCGAGGCCTCAAGACATTCAGTACTTC	CASSPPRPQDIQYF
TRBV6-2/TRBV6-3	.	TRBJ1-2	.	TGTGCCAGCAGTTACTCGTCAGCTAACTATGGCTACACCTTC	CASSYSSANYGYTF
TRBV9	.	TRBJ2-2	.	TGTGCCAGCAGCGTAGCGCCTAGGGGGATCGGGGAGCTGTTTTTT	CASSVAPRGIGELFF
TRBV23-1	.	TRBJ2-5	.	TGCGCCAGCAGTCAATCATCTAAACATTCTGTGGAGACCCAGTACTTC	CASSQSSKHSVETQYF
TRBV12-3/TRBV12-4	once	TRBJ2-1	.	TGTGCCAGCAGAAACACGCCAAGGGGTGAGCAGTTCTTC	CASRNTPRGEQFF
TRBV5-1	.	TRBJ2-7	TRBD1	TGCGCCAGCAGCTTTGGGACAGGCGGCGAGCAGTACTTC	CASSFGTGGEQYF
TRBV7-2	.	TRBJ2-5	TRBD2	TGTGCCAGCACCCGACTAGCGGGGGGCCCAGGAGGGGGAGAGACCCAGTACTTC	CASTRLAGGPGGGETQYF
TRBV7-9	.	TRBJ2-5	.	TGTGCCAGCAGACCGAGGACCGCGGTAGAGACCCAGTACTTC	CASRPRTAVETQYF
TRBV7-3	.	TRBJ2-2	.	TGTGCCAGCAGCTTCAGTAACACCGGGGAGCTGTTTTTT	CASSFSNTGELFF
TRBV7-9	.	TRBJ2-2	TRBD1	TGTGCCAGCAGCGGGAGAGACCCGGGACAGGGTTTGGGGGAGCTGTTTTTT	CASSGRDPGQGLGELFF
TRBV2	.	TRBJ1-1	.	TGTGCCAGCAGTGATGCGGGAAATTCGAACACTGAAGCTTTCTTT	CASSDAGNSNTEAFF
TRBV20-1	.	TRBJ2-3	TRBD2	TGCAGTGCTAACCCCCGGCGGGGACTAGCGGGACAAGATACGCAGTATTTT	CSANPRRGLAGQDTQYF
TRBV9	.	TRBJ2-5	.	TGTGCCAGCAGCGTAGGTCCAGGGGAGACCCAGTACTTC	CASSVGPGETQYF
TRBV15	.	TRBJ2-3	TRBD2	TGTGCCACCAGCGTGAACGGGAGGGCCGTGGGGGATACGCAGTATTTT	CATSVNGRAVGDTQYF
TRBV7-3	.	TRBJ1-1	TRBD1	TGTGCCAGCAGCGAAAACAGGGGAGGATTGGCTTTCTTT	CASSENRGGLAFF
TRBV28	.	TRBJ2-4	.	TGTGCCAGCAGTTTAGAGCGAAACATTCAGTACTTC	CASSLERNIQYF
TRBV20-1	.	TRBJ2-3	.	TGCAGTGCTAGAACCCCGGGACTCCCAACGCAGTATTTT	CSARTPGLPTQYF
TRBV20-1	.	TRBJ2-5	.	TGCAGTGCTATACCAGGGGGGGAGACCCAGTACTTC	CSAIPGGETQYF
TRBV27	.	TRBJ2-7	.	TGTGCCAGCTCTTCGGCTATCTCCTACGAGCAGTACTTC	CASSSAISYEQYF
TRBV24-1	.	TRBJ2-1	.	TGTGCCACCAGTGATGGCCGTAGCTCCTACAATGAGCAGTTCTTC	CATSDGRSSYNEQFF
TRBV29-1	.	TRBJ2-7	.	TGCAGCGTTGAGCAGTACGGGACACATACCTACGATCAGTACTTC	CSVEQYGTHTYDQYF
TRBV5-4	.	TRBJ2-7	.	TGTGCCAGCAGCTCCGCCACCTACGAGCAGTACTTC	CASSSATYEQYF
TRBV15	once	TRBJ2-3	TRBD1	TGTGCCACCAGCGGACAGGGGACAGATACGCAGTATTTT	CATSGQGTDTQYF
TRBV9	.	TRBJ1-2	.	TGTGCCAGCAGCGTAGATCCAGGGAGCTCCTATGGCTACACCTTC	CASSVDPGSSYGYTF
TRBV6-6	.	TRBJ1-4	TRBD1	TGTGCCAGCAGTTCGACAGGGCGGCATGAAAAACTGTTTTTT	CASSSTGRHEKLFF
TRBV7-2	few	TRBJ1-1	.	TGTGCCAGCAGCTTTTACCGGGCTAACACTGAAGCTTTCTTT	CASSFYRANTEAFF